Below are 14 T cell receptor beta chains sequenced from a single sample in a study of blood T cell repertoires in COVID-19. The data were produced by immunoSEQ multiplex PCR, yet TCRdb's version contains in-frame clones alone and is incomplete. This sample yields 85,000 to 95,000 clones, of which approximately 80% are seen a single time; over 6.5% belongs to the top ten. The sequencing input was peripheral blood. Source of these receptors: a man aged 70 or older with acute or convalescent COVID-19.

The rearrangement joins TRBV7-3 to TRBJ2-2; 11 bases are a match to TRBD2. The germline V gene has CDR1 SGHTA and CDR2 FQGTGA. With V trimmed by 3 bases and J by 4 bases, 4 bases remained unmatched. The CDR3 covers 16 residues. This chain's CDR3 is CASSLGLAAITGELFF. Here the CDR3 DNA reads TGTGCCAGCAGCTTGGGACTAGCGGCAATCACCGGGGAGCTGTTTTTT.

The V and J genes are TRBV3-1 (or the pseudogene TRBV3-2) and TRBJ1-1; D gene unclear. The V gene lost 4 bases and the J gene lost 1 base, with 10 bases spanning the gap. Germline loops: CDR1 LGHDT, CDR2 YNNKEL (reference sequence). The CDR3 runs 14 residues. The CDR3 nucleotides are TGTGCCAGCAGCCCTACTGCTCGGAACACTGAAGCTTTCTTT. Translation gives CASSPTARNTEAFF.

V and J are TRBV5-4 and TRBJ2-3, with 11 bases matching TRBD2. Germline V gene data show CDR1 as SGHNT and CDR2 as YYREEE (reference sequence). J lost 5 bases, V lost 10 bases, and 12 bases had no gene match. CDR3 length equals 15 residues. In DNA form, the CDR3 reads TGTGCCTCCAGCCTTTGGCTAGCGGGAGGAGATACGCAGTATTTT. Protein: CASSLWLAGGDTQYF.

The rearrangement uses TRBV5-4 and TRBJ2-2, with TRBD2 as a possible D gene (6 bases). Per the germline V gene, CDR1 is SGHNT and CDR2 is YYREEE (reference sequence). V was cut by 1 base and J by 2 bases, with 12 bases left in between. There are 16 residues in the CDR3. The CDR3: CASSLKLGGNTGELFF. The CDR3 DNA reads TGTGCCAGCAGCTTGAAACTGGGGGGAAACACCGGGGAGCTGTTTTTT.

The rearrangement uses TRBV28 and TRBJ1-2; no firm D call. The CDR3 spans 13 residues. V shed 6 bases and J shed 7 bases, with 15 bases lying between them. Germline assignment: CDR1 MDHEN and CDR2 SYDVKM. This CDR3 reads CASSRVVLGGYTF. The DNA for the CDR3 is TGTGCCAGCAGCCGTGTTGTACTTGGTGGCTACACCTTC.

This sequence joins TRBV6-6 and TRBJ2-5; the match to TRBD1 covers 8 bases. The germline CDR1 and CDR2 sequences are MNHNY and SVGAGI (reference sequence). This CDR3 is built from 15 residues. V trimming: 0 bases; J trimming: 1 base; junction bases outside the gene matches: 1. The CDR3 DNA is TGTGCCAGCAGTTACTCGGGACAGGCCCAAGAGACCCAGTACTTC. Encoded protein: CASSYSGQAQETQYF.

The chain combines TRBV27 with TRBJ2-1; 8 nucleotides match TRBD1. J gave up 10 bases and V 4 bases, and 9 bases lay outside the gene matches. This CDR3 has 14 amino acids. The germline V gene encodes CDR1 MNHEY and CDR2 SMNVEV (reference sequence). CDR3: CASSWGTGAAEQFF. The CDR3 coding sequence is TGTGCCAGCAGTTGGGGGACAGGCGCGGCAGAGCAGTTCTTC.

This clone has only one observation. The CDR3 reads CASSPEGGSQFF. The CDR3 nucleotides read TGTGCCAGCTCACCCGAGGGCGGGAGCCAGTTCTTC. The chain combines TRBV18 with TRBJ2-1, with 7 bases aligning to TRBD2. The length of the CDR3 is 12 residues. Germline CDR1 KGHSH, CDR2 LQKENI. With V trimmed by 3 bases and J by 13 bases, 6 bases remained unmatched.

The chain has TRBV18 and TRBJ2-1; 7 nucleotides match TRBD1. Germline V gene data show CDR1 as KGHSH and CDR2 as LQKENI. J was trimmed by 3 bases and V by 3 bases; bases with no gene match: 2. This CDR3 is built from 14 residues. As DNA, the CDR3 is TGTGCCAGCTCACCCGGGACAGTCTACAATGAGCAGTTCTTC. This translates into CASSPGTVYNEQFF.

The chain couples TRBV28 to TRBJ2-6; 9 nucleotides align to TRBD1. Germline values: CDR1 MDHEN, CDR2 SYDVKM. The CDR3 runs 17 residues. V gave up 8 bases and J gave up 0 bases; unmatched junction bases: 8. The CDR3 sequence: CASGGTGPSSGANVLTF. CDR3 DNA: TGTGCCAGCGGAGGGACAGGGCCGAGCTCTGGGGCCAACGTCCTGACTTTC.

The rearrangement joins TRBV2 to TRBJ1-2; the D is unclear. The CDR3 has 15 residues. V lost 7 bases and J lost 5, with 20 bases in between. Germline V CDR1 and CDR2: SNHLY, FYNNEI. CDR3 nucleotide sequence: TGTGCCAGCATCTCCGAGGAGGAAACATATTATGGCTACACCTTC. Protein product: CASISEEETYYGYTF.

The V gene is TRBV5-1, the J gene TRBJ2-1; 10 positions match TRBD1. CDR3 length: 14 amino acids. Germline loops: CDR1 SGHRS, CDR2 YFSETQ. V shed 4 bases and J 10 bases; nucleotides not matched to a gene: 8. The CDR3 protein is CASSAGTGVVEQFF. CDR3 nucleotides: TGCGCCAGCAGCGCCGGGACAGGGGTGGTGGAGCAGTTCTTC. Looking up the rest from reference TRBV5-1 and TRBJ2-1 gives the full variable domain: KAGVTQTPRYLIKTRGQQVTLSCSPISGHRSVSWYQQTPGQGLQFLFEYFSETQRNKGNFPGRFSGRQFSNSRSEMNVSTLELGDSALYLCASSAGTGVVEQFFGPGTRLTVL.

This chain links TRBV7-2 with TRBJ1-3, with a weak D call TRBD1 (5 bases). Per the germline V gene, CDR1 is SGHTA and CDR2 is FQGNSA. V was cut by 1 base and J by 8 bases, with 12 bases left in between. This CDR3 comprises 14 residues. CDR3 amino acids: CASSLVRDFDTIYF. Here the CDR3 DNA reads TGTGCCAGCAGCTTAGTAAGGGACTTCGACACCATATATTTT.

CDR3 DNA sequence: TGCGCCAGCAGCTCGTCCCGGGACAGGGAATCGGGAACTGAAGCTTTCTTT. The encoded protein is CASSSSRDRESGTEAFF. The chain recombines TRBV5-1 with TRBJ1-1; the match to TRBD1 covers 9 bases. The CDR3 length is 17 residues. CDR1 SGHRS and CDR2 YFSETQ come from the germline V gene. The V and J ends lost 3 bases and 5 bases, in that order; junction bases with no gene match: 14.